Presented here are 21 T cell receptor beta chains from one specimen sequenced in a study of T-cell memory formation after mild COVID-19. From the 5' RACE reads, TCRdb called clonotypes with MiXCR, one entry per CDR3 protein. Among 170,000 or so distinct CDR3 sequences listed, less than 40% were seen once. The specimen was PBMCs or a T cell subset sorted from them (not recorded which). The receptors stem from an adult woman who had mild COVID-19 (a few samples of this study predate the infection). Cell type and time point are not known.

The chain carries TRBV6-2 or TRBV6-3 and TRBJ1-5; TRBD1 might be the D (5 bases). CDR1 is MNHEY and CDR2 is SVGEGT in the germline V gene. The CDR3 spans 14 residues. Trimming cost V 2 bases and J 2 bases, with 7 bases left between them. The CDR3 nucleotides are TGTGCCAGCAGTTACGTGGGGGGCAATCAGCCCCAGCATTTT. Translating it yields CASSYVGGNQPQHF.

This clonotype has a count of ten or more. CDR3 in DNA: TGTGCCAGCAGCCAGGGGGGTTCCTACGAGCAGTACTTC. Protein product: CASSQGGSYEQYF. The V and J genes are TRBV2 and TRBJ2-7, with a weak D call TRBD1 (7 bases). The germline V gene encodes CDR1 SNHLY and CDR2 FYNNEI. The CDR3 spans 13 residues. The ends were cut back, 6 bases at V and 1 base at J, with 10 bases in the middle.

This clonotype showed up just a few times. V gene TRBV4-1 combines with J gene TRBJ2-2; no definite D call. The V end was cut by 0 bases, the J end by 7 bases, with 6 bases between. The CDR3 covers 13 residues. Germline assignment: CDR1 MGHRA and CDR2 YSYEKL. CDR3 amino acids: CASSQDRFGELFF. For the CDR3, the DNA is TGCGCCAGCAGCCAAGATCGTTTCGGGGAGCTGTTTTTT.

In this sample, this clonotype turned up once. This rearrangement joins TRBV11-3 to TRBJ2-1; maybe TRBD2 (6 bases). V lost 3 bases to trimming and J lost 9 bases, with 12 bases between them. The CDR3 has 13 amino acids. Germline V gene sequence: CDR1 SGHNT, CDR2 YENEEA. The CDR3 here is CASSFGRVGEQFF. CDR3 DNA sequence: TGTGCCAGCAGCTTCGGGAGAGTAGGTGAGCAGTTCTTC. Using reference TRBV11-3 and TRBJ2-1 for the parts outside the CDR3, the full variable domain is EAGVVQSPRYKIIEKKQPVAFWCNPISGHNTLYWYLQNLGQGPELLIRYENEEAVDDSQLPKDRFSAERLKGVDSTLKIQPAELGDSAVYLCASSFGRVGEQFFGPGTRLTVL.

This clonotype has just a few counts. The rearrangement joins TRBV19 to TRBJ2-1, with D possibly being TRBD1 (6 bases). V was trimmed by 1 base and J by 7 bases, leaving 11 bases between them. The CDR3 has 14 residues. Germline V CDR1 and CDR2: LNHDA, SQIVND (reference sequence). The CDR3 protein is CASSIATRGNEQFF. In DNA form, the CDR3 reads TGTGCCAGTAGTATAGCAACGAGGGGGAATGAGCAGTTCTTC.

The chain employs TRBV29-1 and TRBJ2-7, with 10 positions matching TRBD1. Trimming took 4 bases from V and 4 from J; bases not matched to a gene: 7. Germline V gene data show CDR1 as SQVTM and CDR2 as ANQGSEA. The CDR3 sequence is 14 residues long. The CDR3 loop is CSVVFGQGGYEQYF. DNA of the CDR3: TGCAGCGTTGTGTTTGGACAGGGGGGATACGAGCAGTACTTC.

This clonotype appeared a few times. CDR3 in DNA: TGTGCCAGCTTAGTTCAGGGAACCATATATTTT. Translating it yields CASLVQGTIYF. V is TRBV12-3 or TRBV12-4 and J is TRBJ1-3; D perhaps matches TRBD1 (5 bases). V lost 8 bases, J lost 10 bases, and 12 bases lay in between. The CDR3 runs to 11 residues.

The chain is built from TRBV4-1 and TRBJ2-5; D call uncertain. There are 15 residues in the CDR3. Per germline, CDR1 MGHRA and CDR2 YSYEKL. The V gene lost 0 bases and the J gene lost 5 bases, with 13 bases spanning the gap. The CDR3 reads CASSQDLSVGETQYF. Written as DNA, the CDR3 is TGCGCCAGCAGCCAAGATCTGTCGGTCGGGGAGACCCAGTACTTC.

The V and J genes are TRBV5-1 and TRBJ2-5; 7 bases are a match to TRBD1. V shed 0 bases, J shed 4 bases, and the junction held 15 bases outside the gene matches. From germline, CDR1 is SGHRS and CDR2 YFSETQ. This CDR3 contains 18 residues. CDR3 protein: CASSLVTGASQRAETQYF. In DNA, the CDR3 is TGCGCCAGCAGCTTGGTAACAGGGGCTTCACAGAGGGCAGAGACCCAGTACTTC.

Here the CDR3 reads CASSSGLAGPTQETQYF. DNA of the CDR3: TGTGCCAGCAGTTCGGGACTAGCGGGGCCAACACAAGAGACCCAGTACTTC. The chain recombines TRBV6-1 with TRBJ2-5; 13 bases map to TRBD2. The junction had 8 bases not matched to a gene; V was cut back by 5 bases and J by 2 bases. CDR1 is MNHNS and CDR2 is SASEGT in the germline V gene. The CDR3 totals 17 residues.

The chain couples TRBV4-3 to TRBJ2-7; no clear D gene. V gave up 1 base and J gave up 3 bases, with 13 bases separating them. Germline lookup yields CDR1 LGHNA and CDR2 YSLEER. The CDR3 is 15 amino acids. The chain's CDR3 is CASSQGVGFDYEQYF. CDR3 coding DNA: TGCGCCAGCAGCCAAGGTGTGGGGTTCGACTACGAGCAGTACTTC.

The sample holds a few counts of this clonotype. This chain connects TRBV7-3 to TRBJ2-7; 8 bases align to TRBD1. Germline CDR1 is SGHTA and CDR2 is FQGTGA. V was pared by 3 bases and J by 7 bases, with 5 bases of the junction left unmatched. CDR3 length: 13 amino acids. The CDR3 DNA reads as TGTGCCAGCAGCTTGACAGGGGCTCGTGAGCAGTACTTC. It is translated as CASSLTGAREQYF.

This clonotype was seen only a few times. The chain carries TRBV6-2 or TRBV6-3 and TRBJ2-2; no clear D gene. Germline CDR1 reads MNHEY; CDR2 reads SVGEGT. V shed 5 bases and J shed 7 bases, with 11 bases lying between them. The CDR3 covers 13 residues. CDR3 nucleotides: TGTGCCAGCAGTAAAAGGAGTGACGGGGAGCTGTTTTTT. This sequence encodes CASSKRSDGELFF.

This clonotype was picked up a small number of times. The gene calls are TRBV5-1 and TRBJ2-3; a possible D gene is TRBD2 (6 bases). V shed 4 bases and J shed 8 bases, with 26 bases lying between them. The V gene's germline CDR1 is SGHRS and CDR2 YFSETQ. CDR3 length equals 17 residues. CDR3 protein: CASSPPGGGREAPTQYF. CDR3 sequence (DNA): TGCGCCAGCAGCCCGCCTGGGGGAGGAAGAGAAGCGCCTACGCAGTATTTT.

This clonotype has a handful of counts. The chain uses TRBV5-1 and TRBJ1-1; TRBD1 might be the D (5 bases). V was pared by 0 bases and J by 6 bases, with 12 bases between. Germline V CDR1 and CDR2: SGHRS, YFSETQ. The CDR3 is 14 residues long. The CDR3 nucleotides read TGCGCCAGCAGCTTGGACCAGGGACCCGCTGAAGCTTTCTTT. As protein: CASSLDQGPAEAFF.

V and J are TRBV29-1 and TRBJ2-1; the D gene is possibly TRBD1 (5 bases). Germline CDR1 is SQVTM and CDR2 is ANQGSEA. Trimming removed 3 bases at V and 5 bases at J, with 11 bases between. CDR3 length: 13 residues. CDR3 in DNA: TGCAGCGTTGATCAGCAGGGCAACAATGAGCAGTTCTTC. Its translation: CSVDQQGNNEQFF.

The rearrangement uses TRBV12-3 or TRBV12-4 and TRBJ2-7, with D possibly TRBD1 on 5 matching bases. CDR3 length: 15 residues. Trimming left V 5 bases short and J 0 bases short, with 14 bases between. The CDR3 protein is CASSKQGDSSYEQYF. The CDR3 DNA sequence: TGTGCCAGCAGTAAACAAGGGGATAGCTCCTACGAGCAGTACTTC.

This clonotype was counted only a few times. The rearrangement joins TRBV12-3 or TRBV12-4 to TRBJ1-5; D not certain. V lost 5 bases to trimming and J lost 7 bases, with 9 bases between them. The CDR3 has 12 amino acids. CDR3 bases: TGTGCCAGCAGTCCTTCGCAGCAGCCCCAGCATTTT. Amino acids: CASSPSQQPQHF.

The CDR3 nucleotides read TGCGCCAGCGGATCAGGGAGCTCCTACAATGAGCAGTTCTTC. Its translation is CASGSGSSYNEQFF. The chain couples TRBV4-3 to TRBJ2-1; D assignment may be TRBD1 or TRBD2 (5 bases each). Germline values: CDR1 LGHNA, CDR2 YSLEER. The CDR3 loop spans 14 amino acids. With 8 bases removed from V and 0 bases from J, the gap between germline ends came to 11 bases.

This clonotype has just a few counts. The V call is TRBV20-1, the J call TRBJ2-7; 7 nucleotides agree with TRBD2. This CDR3 region has 15 residues. Germline trimming cut 0 bases from V and 2 bases from J; bases unmatched to any gene: 7. Germline values: CDR1 DFQATT, CDR2 SNEGSKA (reference sequence). CDR3 bases: TGCAGTGCTAGAGACAGGGAAGGGAGGGCCTACGAGCAGTACTTC. Protein product: CSARDREGRAYEQYF.

The CDR3 DNA follows: TGTGCCACCAGCAGAGCTCAGCAGGCGGCAGGGCCCTACGAGCAGTACTTC. Protein sequence: CATSRAQQAAGPYEQYF. V usage is TRBV15 and J usage is TRBJ2-7; weak D call: TRBD1 (5 bases). V lost 1 base and J lost 2, with 18 bases in between. Germline assignment: CDR1 LNHNV and CDR2 YYDKDF (reference sequence). The CDR3 runs 17 residues.